The 4 T cell receptor beta chains below all came from one sample that was sequenced in a study of T cell responses to AZD1222 COVID-19 vaccine. This table comes from immunoSEQ multiplex PCR, and its TCRdb copy is limited to in-frame clones, with some not included. The data show around 150,000 clones, with 85% to 95% seen just once and 6% to 7% held by the top ten. The starting material was peripheral blood, obtained 28 days after the second AZD1222 dose. The receptors were sampled from an adult who received the AZD1222 COVID-19 vaccine.

V usage is TRBV27 and J usage is TRBJ1-4, with D perhaps matching TRBD1 (6 bases). The CDR3 totals 17 residues. With 0 bases removed from V and 8 bases from J, the gap between germline ends came to 19 bases. CDR1 and CDR2 (germline): MNHEY, SMNVEV (reference sequence). The CDR3 region is CASSLSSGGREGEKLFF. The CDR3 DNA reads as TGTGCCAGCAGTTTATCCTCCGGGGGCAGGGAAGGAGAAAAACTGTTTTTT.

V is TRBV7-9 and J is TRBJ1-6, with a weak D call TRBD1 (6 bases). The V gene's germline CDR1 is SEHNR and CDR2 FQNEAQ (reference sequence). Trimming took 4 bases from V and 7 from J, leaving 8 bases between them. This CDR3 spans 13 amino acids. The CDR3 loop reads CASSSGQNSPLHF. CDR3 nucleotides: TGTGCCAGCAGCTCGGGACAAAATTCACCCCTCCACTTT.

The V call is TRBV5-6, the J call TRBJ1-1; 7 positions match TRBD1. V dropped 1 base and J dropped 1; count of bases not matched to a gene: 4. CDR1 and CDR2 (germline): SGHDT, YYEEEE. CDR3 length: 15 amino acids. The CDR3 region has the DNA TGTGCCAGCAGCTTGAATGACAGGGAGAACACTGAAGCTTTCTTT. Translated, it gives CASSLNDRENTEAFF.

The gene calls are TRBV5-6 and TRBJ1-6, with a weak D call TRBD1 (5 bases). CDR3 length: 15 amino acids. Germline-derived CDR1 and CDR2 are SGHDT and YYEEEE. V lost 3 bases and J 7 bases, leaving 14 bases between the germline ends. CDR3 DNA: TGTGCCAGCAGCTCCGGGACCTTGAGAAATTCACCCCTCCACTTT. It encodes CASSSGTLRNSPLHF. Full variable domain (outside the CDR3, taken from reference TRBV5-6 and TRBJ1-6): DAGVTQSPTHLIKTRGQQVTLRCSPKSGHDTVSWYQQALGQGPQFIFQYYEEEERQRGNFPDRFSGHQFPNYSSELNVNALLLGDSALYLCASSSGTLRNSPLHFGNGTRLTVT.